The rows below give T cell receptor beta chains drawn from one sample of a study of Ad26.COV2.S vaccination and SARS-CoV-2 variants. The table came from immunoSEQ multiplex PCR; TCRdb's copy has only in-frame clones and leaves some out. The sample carries hundreds of thousands of clones, around nine tenths recorded once. This sample comprised peripheral blood, obtained in a trial of Ad26.COV2.S vaccine versus placebo. The receptors stem from a person between 18 and 59 years old who received the Ad26.COV2.S COVID-19 vaccine or a placebo. Each CDR3 is given with its conserved first and last residue. The D gene is left open where the match is weak.

v_gene	j_gene	d_gene	CDR3nt	CDR3aa
TRBV28	TRBJ1-1	.	TGTGCCAGCGTGGATTCTAAGGGGAGCTCCACTGAAGCTTTCTTT	CASVDSKGSSTEAFF
TRBV2	TRBJ2-7	.	TGTGCCAGCAGTGACGGGGGCCGCTACGAGCAGTACTTC	CASSDGGRYEQYF
TRBV27	TRBJ1-2	.	TGTGCCAGCAGTTTCTCAGGGGCCTACTATGGCTACACCTTC	CASSFSGAYYGYTF
TRBV6-2/TRBV6-3	TRBJ2-2	.	TGTGCCAGCAGTTACTGGCTAAACACCGGGGAGCTGTTTTTT	CASSYWLNTGELFF
TRBV19	TRBJ1-5	.	TGTGCCAGTAGTCTTCTTACAGGGACCTATAGCAATCAGCCCCAGCATTTT	CASSLLTGTYSNQPQHF
TRBV12-3/TRBV12-4	TRBJ2-7	.	TGTGCCACCTGGGGGAGCAGCTCCTACGAGCAGTACTTC	CATWGSSSYEQYF
TRBV9	TRBJ1-3	.	TGTGCCAGCAGCGTAGATCAGGGGAATGGAAACACCATATATTTT	CASSVDQGNGNTIYF
TRBV30	TRBJ2-7	TRBD1	TGTGCCTGGAGAGGGGGACAGGGTCTCGACGAGCAGTACTTC	CAWRGGQGLDEQYF
TRBV5-1	TRBJ1-4	.	TGCGCCAGCAGCTTGGCCCCAGGGACCTCTAATGAAAAACTGTTTTTT	CASSLAPGTSNEKLFF
TRBV27	TRBJ1-1	.	TGTGCCAGCAGTTTGGGGCCGTACGTGAACACTGAAGCTTTCTTT	CASSLGPYVNTEAFF
TRBV11-1	TRBJ1-3	TRBD1	TGTGCCAGCAGCCGGGACAGCAGTTCTGGAAACACCATATATTTT	CASSRDSSSGNTIYF